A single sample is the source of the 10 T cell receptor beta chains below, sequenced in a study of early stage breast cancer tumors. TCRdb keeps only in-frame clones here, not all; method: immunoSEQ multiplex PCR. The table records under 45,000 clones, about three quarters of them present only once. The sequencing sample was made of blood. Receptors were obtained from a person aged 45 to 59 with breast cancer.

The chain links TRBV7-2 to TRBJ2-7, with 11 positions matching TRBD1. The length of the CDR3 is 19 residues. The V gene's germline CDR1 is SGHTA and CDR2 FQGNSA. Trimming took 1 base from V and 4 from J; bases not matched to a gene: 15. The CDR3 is CASSLVSRRGTGGRYEQYF. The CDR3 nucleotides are TGTGCCAGCAGCTTAGTATCGAGACGAGGGACAGGGGGAAGGTACGAGCAGTACTTC.

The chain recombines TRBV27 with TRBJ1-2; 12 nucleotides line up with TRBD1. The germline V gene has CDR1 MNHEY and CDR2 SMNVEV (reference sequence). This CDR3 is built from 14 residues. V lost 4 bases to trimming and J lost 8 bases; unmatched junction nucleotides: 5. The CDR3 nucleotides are TGTGCCAGCAGTTCCTGGGACAGGGGGCGAGGCTACACCTTC. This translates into CASSSWDRGRGYTF.

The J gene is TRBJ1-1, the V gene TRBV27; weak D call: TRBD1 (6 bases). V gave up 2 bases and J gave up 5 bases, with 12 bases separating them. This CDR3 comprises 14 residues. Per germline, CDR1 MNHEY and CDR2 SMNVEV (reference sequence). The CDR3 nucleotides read TGTGCCAGCAGTTTAAAGGGGGTTTCGACTGAAGCTTTCTTT. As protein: CASSLKGVSTEAFF.

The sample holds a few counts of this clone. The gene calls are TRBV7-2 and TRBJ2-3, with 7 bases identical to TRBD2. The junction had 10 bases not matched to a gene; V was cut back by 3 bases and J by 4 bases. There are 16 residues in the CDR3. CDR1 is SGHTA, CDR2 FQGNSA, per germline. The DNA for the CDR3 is TGTGCCAGCAGCTTCCTTTCGGGGGGAGTCGCAGATACGCAGTATTTT. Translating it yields CASSFLSGGVADTQYF.

The CDR3 region is CASSSPGGTQYF. The CDR3 DNA is TGTGCCAGCAGCTCCCCGGGGGGTACGCAGTATTTT. This rearrangement joins TRBV5-4 to TRBJ2-3, with 7 bases matching TRBD2. The CDR3 loop spans 12 amino acids. Germline V gene lookup returns CDR1 SGHNT and CDR2 YYREEE (reference sequence). V was pared by 3 bases and J by 8 bases, with 3 bases of the junction left unmatched. The full variable domain, rest sourced from reference TRBV5-4 and TRBJ2-3, is ETGVTQSPTHLIKTRGQQVTLRCSSQSGHNTVSWYQQALGQGPQFIFQYYREEENGRGNFPPRFSGLQFPNYSSELNVNALELDDSALYLCASSSPGGTQYFGPGTRLTVL.

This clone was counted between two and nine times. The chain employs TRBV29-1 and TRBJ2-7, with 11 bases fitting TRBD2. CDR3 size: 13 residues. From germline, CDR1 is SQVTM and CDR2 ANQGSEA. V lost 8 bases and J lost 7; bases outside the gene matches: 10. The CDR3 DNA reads TGCAGCACCCGAACTAGCGGGGGTGGAGAGCAGTACTTC. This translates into CSTRTSGGGEQYF.

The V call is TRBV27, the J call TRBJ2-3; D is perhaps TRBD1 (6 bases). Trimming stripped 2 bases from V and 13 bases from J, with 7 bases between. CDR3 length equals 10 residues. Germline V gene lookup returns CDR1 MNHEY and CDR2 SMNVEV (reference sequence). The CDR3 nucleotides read TGTGCCAGCAGTTTACCAGGGGAGTATTTT. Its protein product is CASSLPGEYF.

The CDR3 bases are TGTGCCAGCAGCTTAGTAACTAGCGGGGACTACGAGCAGTACTTC. Amino acid sequence: CASSLVTSGDYEQYF. V gene TRBV11-3 combines with J gene TRBJ2-7, with 10 bases matching TRBD2. The ends lost 1 base at V and 3 bases at J; junction bases unmatched: 3. CDR1 and CDR2 (germline): SGHNT, YENEEA. The CDR3 length is 15 residues.

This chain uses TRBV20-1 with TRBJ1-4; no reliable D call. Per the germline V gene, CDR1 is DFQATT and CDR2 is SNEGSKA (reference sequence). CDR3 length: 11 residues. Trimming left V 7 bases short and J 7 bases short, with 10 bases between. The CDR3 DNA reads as TGCAGTGTCGGACTAGCTGAAAAACTGTTTTTT. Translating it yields CSVGLAEKLFF.

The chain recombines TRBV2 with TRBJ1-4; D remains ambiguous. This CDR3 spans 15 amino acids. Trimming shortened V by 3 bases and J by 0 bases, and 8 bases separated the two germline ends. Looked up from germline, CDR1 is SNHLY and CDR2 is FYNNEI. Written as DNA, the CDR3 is TGTGCCAGCAGTGAGAACAGTGCAACTAATGAAAAACTGTTTTTT. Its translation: CASSENSATNEKLFF.